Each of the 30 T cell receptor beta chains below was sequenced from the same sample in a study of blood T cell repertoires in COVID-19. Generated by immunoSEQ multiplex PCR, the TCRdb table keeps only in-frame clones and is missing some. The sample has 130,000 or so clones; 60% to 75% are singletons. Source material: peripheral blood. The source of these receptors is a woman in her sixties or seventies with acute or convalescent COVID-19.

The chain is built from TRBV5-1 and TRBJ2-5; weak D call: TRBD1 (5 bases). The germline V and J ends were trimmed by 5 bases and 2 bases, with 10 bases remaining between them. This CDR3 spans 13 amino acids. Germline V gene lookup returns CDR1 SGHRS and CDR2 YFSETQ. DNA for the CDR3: TGCGCCAGCAGACGGACACCGCAAGAGACCCAGTACTTC. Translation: CASRRTPQETQYF. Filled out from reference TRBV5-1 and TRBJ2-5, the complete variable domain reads KAGVTQTPRYLIKTRGQQVTLSCSPISGHRSVSWYQQTPGQGLQFLFEYFSETQRNKGNFPGRFSGRQFSNSRSEMNVSTLELGDSALYLCASRRTPQETQYFGPGTRLLVL.

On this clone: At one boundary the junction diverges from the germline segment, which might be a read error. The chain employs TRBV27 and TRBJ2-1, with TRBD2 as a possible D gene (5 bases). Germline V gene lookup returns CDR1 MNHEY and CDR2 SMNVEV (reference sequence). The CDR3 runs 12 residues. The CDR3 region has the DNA TGTGCCAGCAGCCCAAACGGGAATGGGCAGTTCTTC. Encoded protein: CASSPNGNGQFF.

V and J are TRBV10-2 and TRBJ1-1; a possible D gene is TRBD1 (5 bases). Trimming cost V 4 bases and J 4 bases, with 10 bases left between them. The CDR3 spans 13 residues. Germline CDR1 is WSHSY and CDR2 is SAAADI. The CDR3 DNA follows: TGCGCCAGCAGTGGACAGTGGGGCACTGAAGCTTTCTTT. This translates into CASSGQWGTEAFF.

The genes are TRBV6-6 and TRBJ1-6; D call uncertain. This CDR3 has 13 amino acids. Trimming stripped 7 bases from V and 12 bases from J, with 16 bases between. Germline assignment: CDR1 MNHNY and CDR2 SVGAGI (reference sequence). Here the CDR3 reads CASTDIRGRPLHF. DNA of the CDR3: TGTGCCAGCACCGACATCCGTGGGAGACCCCTCCACTTT.

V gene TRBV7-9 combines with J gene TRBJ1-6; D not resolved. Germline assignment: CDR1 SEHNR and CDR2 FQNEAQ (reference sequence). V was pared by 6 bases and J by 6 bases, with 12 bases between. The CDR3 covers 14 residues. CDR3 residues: CASSEQESNSPLHF. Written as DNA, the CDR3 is TGTGCCAGCAGTGAACAAGAATCTAATTCACCCCTCCACTTT.

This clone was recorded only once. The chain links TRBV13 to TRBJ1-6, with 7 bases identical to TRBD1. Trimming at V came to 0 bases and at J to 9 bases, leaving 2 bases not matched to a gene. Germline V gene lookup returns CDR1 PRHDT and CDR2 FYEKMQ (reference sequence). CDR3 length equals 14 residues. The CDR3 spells CASSLGTGFSPLHF. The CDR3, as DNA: TGTGCCAGCAGCTTAGGGACAGGGTTTTCACCCCTCCACTTT.

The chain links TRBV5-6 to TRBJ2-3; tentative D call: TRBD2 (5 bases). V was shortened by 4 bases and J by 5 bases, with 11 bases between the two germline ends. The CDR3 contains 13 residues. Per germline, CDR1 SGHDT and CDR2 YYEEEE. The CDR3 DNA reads TGTGCCAGCAGCCGTACCGGGGTAGATACGCAGTATTTT. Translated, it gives CASSRTGVDTQYF.

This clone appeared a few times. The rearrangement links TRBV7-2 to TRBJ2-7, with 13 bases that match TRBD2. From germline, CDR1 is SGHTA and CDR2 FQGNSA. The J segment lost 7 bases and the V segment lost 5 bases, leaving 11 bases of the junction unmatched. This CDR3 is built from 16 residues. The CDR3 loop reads CASSPGTSGTLGEQYF. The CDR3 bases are TGTGCCAGCAGCCCCGGGACTAGCGGGACTCTTGGGGAGCAGTACTTC.

The CDR3 region is CASSLPSAGGLYEQYF. CDR3 sequence (DNA): TGCGCCAGCAGCTTGCCCTCGGCAGGGGGGCTCTACGAGCAGTACTTC. The chain couples TRBV5-1 to TRBJ2-7; a possible D gene is TRBD1 (7 bases). The CDR3 extends over 16 amino acids. Germline CDR1 is SGHRS and CDR2 is YFSETQ. V shed 1 base and J shed 3 bases, with 17 bases lying between them.

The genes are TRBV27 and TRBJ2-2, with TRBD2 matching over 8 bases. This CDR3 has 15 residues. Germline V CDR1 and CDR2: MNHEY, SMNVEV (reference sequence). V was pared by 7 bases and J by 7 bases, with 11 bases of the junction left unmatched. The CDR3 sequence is CASTQRPAGVGELFF. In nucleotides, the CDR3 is TGTGCCAGCACCCAACGGCCAGCGGGGGTCGGGGAGCTGTTTTTT.

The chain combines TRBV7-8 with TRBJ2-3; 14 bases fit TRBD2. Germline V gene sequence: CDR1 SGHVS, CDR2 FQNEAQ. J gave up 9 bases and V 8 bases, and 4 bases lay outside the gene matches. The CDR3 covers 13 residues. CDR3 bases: TGTGCCAGCGGACTAGCGGGAGGAAGGACGCAGTATTTT. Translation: CASGLAGGRTQYF.

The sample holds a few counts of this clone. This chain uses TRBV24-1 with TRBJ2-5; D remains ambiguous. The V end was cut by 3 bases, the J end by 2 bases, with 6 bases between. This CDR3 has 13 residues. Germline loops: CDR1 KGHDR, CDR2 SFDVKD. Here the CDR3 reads CATSDTVQETQYF. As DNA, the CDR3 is TGTGCCACCAGTGATACGGTTCAAGAGACCCAGTACTTC.

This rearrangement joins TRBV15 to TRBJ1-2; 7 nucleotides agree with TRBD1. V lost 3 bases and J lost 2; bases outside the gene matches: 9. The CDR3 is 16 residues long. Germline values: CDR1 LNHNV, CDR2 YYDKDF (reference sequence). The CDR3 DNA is TGTGCCACCAGCAGGATGCAGGGGGTTGCGAACTATGGCTACACCTTC. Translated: CATSRMQGVANYGYTF. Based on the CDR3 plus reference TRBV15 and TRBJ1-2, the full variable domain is DAMVIQNPRYQVTQFGKPVTLSCSQTLNHNVMYWYQQKSSQAPKLLFHYYDKDFNNEADTPDNFQSRRPNTSFCFLDIRSPGLGDTAMYLCATSRMQGVANYGYTFGSGTRLTVV.

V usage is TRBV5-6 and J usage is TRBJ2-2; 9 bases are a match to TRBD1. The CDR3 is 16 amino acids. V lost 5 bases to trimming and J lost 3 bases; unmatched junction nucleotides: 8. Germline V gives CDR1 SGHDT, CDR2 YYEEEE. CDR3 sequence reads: CASREGQGFDTGELFF. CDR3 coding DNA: TGTGCCAGCAGGGAGGGACAGGGATTTGACACCGGGGAGCTGTTTTTT.

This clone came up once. The CDR3, as DNA: TGTGCCAGCAGTCTCACTAGCGGGGATACCTACGAGCAGTACTTC. Translating gives CASSLTSGDTYEQYF. This chain connects TRBV6-5 to TRBJ2-7; TRBD2 aligns across 10 bases. Germline loops: CDR1 MNHEY, CDR2 SVGAGI. V lost 5 bases, J lost 2 bases, and 6 bases stayed unmatched. This CDR3 spans 15 amino acids.

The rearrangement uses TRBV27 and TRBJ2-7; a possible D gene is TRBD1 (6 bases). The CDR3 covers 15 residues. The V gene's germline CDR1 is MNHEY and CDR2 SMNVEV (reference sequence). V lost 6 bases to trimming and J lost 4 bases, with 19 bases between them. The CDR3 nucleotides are TGTGCCAGCAGCCCAAAACCTTCAGGGGTGTACGAGCAGTACTTC. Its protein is CASSPKPSGVYEQYF.

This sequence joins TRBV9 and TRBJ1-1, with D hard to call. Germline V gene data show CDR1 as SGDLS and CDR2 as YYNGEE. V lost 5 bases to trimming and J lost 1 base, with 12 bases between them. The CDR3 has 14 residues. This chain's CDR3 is CASSLTTGNTEAFF. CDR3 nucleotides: TGTGCCAGCAGTTTGACGACGGGGAACACTGAAGCTTTCTTT.

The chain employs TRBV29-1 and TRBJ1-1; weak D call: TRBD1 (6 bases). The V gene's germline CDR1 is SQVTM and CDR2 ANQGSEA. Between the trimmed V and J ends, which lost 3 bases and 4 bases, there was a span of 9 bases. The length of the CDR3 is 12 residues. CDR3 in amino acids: CSVDRGVTEAFF. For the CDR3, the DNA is TGCAGCGTTGACAGGGGAGTCACTGAAGCTTTCTTT.

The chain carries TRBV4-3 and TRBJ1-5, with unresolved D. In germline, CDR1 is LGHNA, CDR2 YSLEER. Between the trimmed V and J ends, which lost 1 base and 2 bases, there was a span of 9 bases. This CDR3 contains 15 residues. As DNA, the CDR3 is TGCGCCAGCAGCCAAGCGGGGAGCGGCAATCAGCCCCAGCATTTT. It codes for CASSQAGSGNQPQHF.

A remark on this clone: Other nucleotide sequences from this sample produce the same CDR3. The CDR3 sequence is CASSQDWAIVYGYTF. In nucleotides, the CDR3 is TGCGCCAGCAGCCAAGATTGGGCAATCGTCTATGGCTACACCTTC. This chain uses TRBV4-1 with TRBJ1-2; D is ambiguous. The CDR3 has 15 amino acids. Trimming took 0 bases from V and 4 from J, leaving 12 bases between them. CDR1 MGHRA and CDR2 YSYEKL come from the germline V gene.

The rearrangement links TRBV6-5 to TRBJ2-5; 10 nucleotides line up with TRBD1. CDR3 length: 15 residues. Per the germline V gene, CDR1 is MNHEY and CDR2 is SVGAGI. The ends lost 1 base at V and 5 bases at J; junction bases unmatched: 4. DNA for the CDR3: TGTGCCAGCAGTTACTGGGACAGGGGAGGTGAGACCCAGTACTTC. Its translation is CASSYWDRGGETQYF.

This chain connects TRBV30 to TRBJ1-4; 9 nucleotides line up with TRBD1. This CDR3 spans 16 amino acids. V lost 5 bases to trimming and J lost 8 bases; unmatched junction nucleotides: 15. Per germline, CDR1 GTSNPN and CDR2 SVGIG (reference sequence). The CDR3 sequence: CAWAGGQGRRSEKLFF. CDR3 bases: TGTGCCTGGGCCGGGGGACAGGGACGGAGAAGCGAAAAACTGTTTTTT.

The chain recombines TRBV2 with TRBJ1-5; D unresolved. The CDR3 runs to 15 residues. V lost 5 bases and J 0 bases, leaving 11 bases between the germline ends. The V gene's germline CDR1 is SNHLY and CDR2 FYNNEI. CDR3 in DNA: TGTGCCAGCAGTCCACGCCGGGATAGCAATCAGCCCCAGCATTTT. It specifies CASSPRRDSNQPQHF.

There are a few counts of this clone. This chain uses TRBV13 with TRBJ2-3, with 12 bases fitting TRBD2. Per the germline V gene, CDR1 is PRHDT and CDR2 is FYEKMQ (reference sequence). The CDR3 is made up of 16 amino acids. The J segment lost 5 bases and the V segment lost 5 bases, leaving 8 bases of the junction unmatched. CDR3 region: CASSPRLAGVEDTQYF. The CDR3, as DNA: TGTGCCAGCAGCCCTAGACTAGCGGGAGTTGAAGATACGCAGTATTTT. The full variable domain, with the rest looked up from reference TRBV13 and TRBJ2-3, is AAGVIQSPRHLIKEKRETATLKCYPIPRHDTVYWYQQGPGQDPQFLISFYEKMQSDKGSIPDRFSAQQFSDYHSELNMSSLELGDSALYFCASSPRLAGVEDTQYFGPGTRLTVL.

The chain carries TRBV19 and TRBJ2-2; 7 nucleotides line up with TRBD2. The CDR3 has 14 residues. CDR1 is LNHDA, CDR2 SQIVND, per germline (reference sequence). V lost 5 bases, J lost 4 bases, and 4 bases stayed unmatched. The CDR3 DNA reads TGTGCCAGTAGTTCGGGAGGAGGCACCGGGGAGCTGTTTTTT. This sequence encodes CASSSGGGTGELFF.

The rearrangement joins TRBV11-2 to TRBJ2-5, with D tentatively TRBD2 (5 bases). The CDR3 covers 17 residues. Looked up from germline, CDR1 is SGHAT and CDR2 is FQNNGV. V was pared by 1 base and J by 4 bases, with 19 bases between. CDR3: CASSLGTRGGSLETQYF. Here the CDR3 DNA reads TGTGCCAGCAGCTTAGGGACGCGCGGCGGGTCCCTAGAGACCCAGTACTTC.

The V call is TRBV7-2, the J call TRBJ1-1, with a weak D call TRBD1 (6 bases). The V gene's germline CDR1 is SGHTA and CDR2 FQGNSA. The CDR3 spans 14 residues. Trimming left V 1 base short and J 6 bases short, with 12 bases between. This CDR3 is CASSLGEYRAEAFF. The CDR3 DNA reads TGTGCCAGCAGCTTAGGGGAATACAGGGCTGAAGCTTTCTTT. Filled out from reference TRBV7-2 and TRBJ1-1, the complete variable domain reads GAGVSQSPSNKVTEKGKDVELRCDPISGHTALYWYRQSLGQGLEFLIYFQGNSAPDKSGLPSDRFSAERTGGSVSTLTIQRTQQEDSAVYLCASSLGEYRAEAFFGQGTRLTVV.

The CDR3 DNA is TGTGCCTCTTCTCCGGGACAGGGGAGGGCAGGTGAAAAACTGTTTTTT. This sequence encodes CASSPGQGRAGEKLFF. The V gene is TRBV27, the J gene TRBJ1-4; 10 nucleotides agree with TRBD1. The CDR3 runs 16 residues. The V and J ends lost 11 bases and 7 bases, in that order; junction bases with no gene match: 16. CDR1 and CDR2 (germline): MNHEY, SMNVEV (reference sequence). The variable domain in full, with the rest retrieved from reference TRBV27 and TRBJ1-4, is EAQVTQNPRYLITVTGKKLTVTCSQNMNHEYMSWYRQDPGLGLRQIYYSMNVEVTDKGDVPEGYKVSRKEKRNFPLILESPSPNQTSLYFCASSPGQGRAGEKLFFGSGTQLSVL.

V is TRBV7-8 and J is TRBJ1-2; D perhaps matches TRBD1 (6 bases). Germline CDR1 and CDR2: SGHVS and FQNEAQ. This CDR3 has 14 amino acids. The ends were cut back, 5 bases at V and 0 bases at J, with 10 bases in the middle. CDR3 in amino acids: CASSPRTANYGYTF. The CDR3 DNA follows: TGTGCCAGCAGCCCCAGGACAGCTAACTATGGCTACACCTTC.

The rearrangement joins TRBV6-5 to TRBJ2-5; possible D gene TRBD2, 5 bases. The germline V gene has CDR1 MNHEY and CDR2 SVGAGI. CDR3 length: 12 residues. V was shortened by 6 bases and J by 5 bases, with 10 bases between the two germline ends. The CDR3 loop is CASRGSGETQYF. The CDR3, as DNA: TGTGCCAGCAGGGGGAGTGGCGAGACCCAGTACTTC.